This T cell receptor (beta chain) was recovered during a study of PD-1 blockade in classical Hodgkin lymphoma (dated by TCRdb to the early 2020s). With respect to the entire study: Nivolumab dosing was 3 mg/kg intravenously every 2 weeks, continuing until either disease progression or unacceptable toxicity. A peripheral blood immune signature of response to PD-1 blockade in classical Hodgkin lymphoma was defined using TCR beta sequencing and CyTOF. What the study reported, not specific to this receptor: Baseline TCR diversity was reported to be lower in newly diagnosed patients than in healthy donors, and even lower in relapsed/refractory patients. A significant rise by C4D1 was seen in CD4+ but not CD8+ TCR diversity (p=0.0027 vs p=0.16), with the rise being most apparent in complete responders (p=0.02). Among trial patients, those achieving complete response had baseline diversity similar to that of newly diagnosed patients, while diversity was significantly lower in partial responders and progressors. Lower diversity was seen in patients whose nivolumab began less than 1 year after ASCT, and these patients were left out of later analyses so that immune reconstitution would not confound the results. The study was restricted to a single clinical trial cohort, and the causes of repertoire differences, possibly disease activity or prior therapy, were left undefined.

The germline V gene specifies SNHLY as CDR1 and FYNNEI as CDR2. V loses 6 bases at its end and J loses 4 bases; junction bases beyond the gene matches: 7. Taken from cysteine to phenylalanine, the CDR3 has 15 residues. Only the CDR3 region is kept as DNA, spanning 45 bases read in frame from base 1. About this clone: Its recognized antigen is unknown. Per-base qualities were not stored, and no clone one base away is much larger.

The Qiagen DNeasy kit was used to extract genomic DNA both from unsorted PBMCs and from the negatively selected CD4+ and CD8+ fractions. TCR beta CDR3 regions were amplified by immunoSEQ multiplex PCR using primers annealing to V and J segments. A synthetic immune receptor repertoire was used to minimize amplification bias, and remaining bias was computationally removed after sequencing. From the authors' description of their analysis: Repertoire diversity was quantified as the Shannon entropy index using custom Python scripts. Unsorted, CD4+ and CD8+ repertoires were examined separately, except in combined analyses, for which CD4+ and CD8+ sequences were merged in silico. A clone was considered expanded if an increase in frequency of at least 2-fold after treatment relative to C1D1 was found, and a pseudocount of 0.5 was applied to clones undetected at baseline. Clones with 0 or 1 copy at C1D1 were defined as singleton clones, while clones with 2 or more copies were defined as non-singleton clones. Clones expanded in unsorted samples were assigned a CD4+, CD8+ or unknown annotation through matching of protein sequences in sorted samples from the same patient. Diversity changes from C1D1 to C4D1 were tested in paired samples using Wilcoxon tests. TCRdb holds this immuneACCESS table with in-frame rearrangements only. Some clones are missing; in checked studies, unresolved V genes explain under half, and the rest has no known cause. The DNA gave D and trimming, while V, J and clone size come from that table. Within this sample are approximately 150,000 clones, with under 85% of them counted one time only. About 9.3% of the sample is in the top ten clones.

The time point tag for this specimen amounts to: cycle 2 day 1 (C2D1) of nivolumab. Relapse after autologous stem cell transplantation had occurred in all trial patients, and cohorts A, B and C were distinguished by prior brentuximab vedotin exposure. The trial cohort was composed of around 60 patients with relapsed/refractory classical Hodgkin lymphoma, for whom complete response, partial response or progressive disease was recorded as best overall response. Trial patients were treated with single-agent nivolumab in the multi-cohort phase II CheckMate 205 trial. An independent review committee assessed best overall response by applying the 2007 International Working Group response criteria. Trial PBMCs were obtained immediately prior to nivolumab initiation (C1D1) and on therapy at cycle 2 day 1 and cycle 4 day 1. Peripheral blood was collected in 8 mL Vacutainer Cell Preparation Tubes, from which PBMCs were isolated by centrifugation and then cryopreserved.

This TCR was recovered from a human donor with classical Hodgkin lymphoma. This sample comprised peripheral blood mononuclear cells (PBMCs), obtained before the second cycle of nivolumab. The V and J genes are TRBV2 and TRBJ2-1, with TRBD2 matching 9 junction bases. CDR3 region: CASSLAGVGYNEQFF. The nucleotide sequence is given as TGTGCCAGCAGCTTAGCGGGAGTGGGGTACAATGAGCAGTTCTTC.